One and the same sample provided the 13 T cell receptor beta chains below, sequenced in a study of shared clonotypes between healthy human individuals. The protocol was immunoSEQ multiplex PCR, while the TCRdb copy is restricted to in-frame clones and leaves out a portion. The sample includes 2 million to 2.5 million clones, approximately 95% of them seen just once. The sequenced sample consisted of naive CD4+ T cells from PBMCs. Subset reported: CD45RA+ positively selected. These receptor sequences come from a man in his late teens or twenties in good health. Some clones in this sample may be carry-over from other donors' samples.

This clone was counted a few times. The CDR3 bases are TGTGCCAGCAGCCCACAGGGTGCGGACAGGGCCAACGAGCAGTACTTC. Its translation is CASSPQGADRANEQYF. This chain joins TRBV6-6 and TRBJ2-7; 8 nucleotides match TRBD1. The J segment lost 5 bases and the V segment lost 6 bases, leaving 15 bases of the junction unmatched. Germline V gene lookup returns CDR1 MNHNY and CDR2 SVGAGI (reference sequence). The CDR3 is 16 amino acids.

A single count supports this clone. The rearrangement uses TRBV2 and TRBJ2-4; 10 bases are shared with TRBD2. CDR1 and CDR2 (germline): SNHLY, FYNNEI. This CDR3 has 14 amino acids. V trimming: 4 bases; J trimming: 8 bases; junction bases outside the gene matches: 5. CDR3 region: CASSASGSWDIQYF. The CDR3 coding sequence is TGTGCCAGCAGTGCTAGCGGGAGTTGGGACATTCAGTACTTC.

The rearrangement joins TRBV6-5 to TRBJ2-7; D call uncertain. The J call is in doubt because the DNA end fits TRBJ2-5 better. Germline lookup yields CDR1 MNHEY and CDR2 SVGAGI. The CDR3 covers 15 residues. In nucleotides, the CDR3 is TGTGCCAGCAGTTCCCAGCCCCTTTACCAAGAGACCCAGTACTTC. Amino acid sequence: CASSSQPLYQETQYF.

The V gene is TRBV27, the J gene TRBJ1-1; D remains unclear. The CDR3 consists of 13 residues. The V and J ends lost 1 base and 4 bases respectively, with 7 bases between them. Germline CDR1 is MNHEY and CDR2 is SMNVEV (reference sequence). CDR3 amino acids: CASSLFAGTEAFF. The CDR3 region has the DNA TGTGCCAGCAGTTTATTTGCGGGCACTGAAGCTTTCTTT.

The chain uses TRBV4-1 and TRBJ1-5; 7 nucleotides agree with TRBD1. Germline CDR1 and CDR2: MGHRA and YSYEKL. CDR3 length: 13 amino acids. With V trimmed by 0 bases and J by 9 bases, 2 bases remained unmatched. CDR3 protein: CASSQDRDRPQHF. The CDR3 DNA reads TGCGCCAGCAGCCAAGACCGGGACAGGCCCCAGCATTTT.

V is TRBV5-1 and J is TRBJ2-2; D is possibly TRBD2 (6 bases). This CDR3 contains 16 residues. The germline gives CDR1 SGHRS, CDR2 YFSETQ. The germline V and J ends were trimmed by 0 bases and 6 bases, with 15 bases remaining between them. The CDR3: CASSLVEGEGSGELFF. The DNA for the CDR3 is TGCGCCAGCAGCTTGGTGGAGGGCGAGGGGTCCGGGGAGCTGTTTTTT. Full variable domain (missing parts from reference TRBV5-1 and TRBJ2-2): KAGVTQTPRYLIKTRGQQVTLSCSPISGHRSVSWYQQTPGQGLQFLFEYFSETQRNKGNFPGRFSGRQFSNSRSEMNVSTLELGDSALYLCASSLVEGEGSGELFFGEGSRLTVL.

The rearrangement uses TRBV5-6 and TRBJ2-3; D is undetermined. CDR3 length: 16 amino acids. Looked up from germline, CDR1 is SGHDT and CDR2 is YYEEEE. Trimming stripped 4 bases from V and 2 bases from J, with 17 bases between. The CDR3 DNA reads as TGTGCCAGCAGCCCACCCGCCGGCATCTCCACAGATACGCAGTATTTT. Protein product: CASSPPAGISTDTQYF.

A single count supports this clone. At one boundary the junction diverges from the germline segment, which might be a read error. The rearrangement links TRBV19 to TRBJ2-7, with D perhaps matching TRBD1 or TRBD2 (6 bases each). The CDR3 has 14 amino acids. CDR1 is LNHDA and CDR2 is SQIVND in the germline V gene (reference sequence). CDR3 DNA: TGTGCCAGTAGCACCCCGGGGGCGGACTACAAGCAGTACTTC. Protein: CASSTPGADYKQYF.

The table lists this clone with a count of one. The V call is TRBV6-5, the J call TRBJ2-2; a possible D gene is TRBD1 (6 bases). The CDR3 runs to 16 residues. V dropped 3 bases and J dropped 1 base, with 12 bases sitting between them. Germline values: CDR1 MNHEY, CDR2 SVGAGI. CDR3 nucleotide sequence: TGTGCCAGCAGTTATAGACAGGTCGGGAACACCGGGGAGCTGTTTTTT. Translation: CASSYRQVGNTGELFF.

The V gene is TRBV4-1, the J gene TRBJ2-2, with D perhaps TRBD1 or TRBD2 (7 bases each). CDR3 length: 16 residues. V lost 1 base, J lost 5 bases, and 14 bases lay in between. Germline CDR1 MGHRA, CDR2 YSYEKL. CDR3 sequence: CASSQAQGGRTGELFF. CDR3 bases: TGCGCCAGCAGCCAAGCCCAGGGGGGGAGGACCGGGGAGCTGTTTTTT.

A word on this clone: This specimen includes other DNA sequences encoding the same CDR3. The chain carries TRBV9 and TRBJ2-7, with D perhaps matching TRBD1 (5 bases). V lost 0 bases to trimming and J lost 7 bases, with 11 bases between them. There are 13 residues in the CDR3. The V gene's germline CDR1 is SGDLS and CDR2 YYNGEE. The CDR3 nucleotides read TGTGCCAGCAGCGTAGACCCCCAGGGAGAGCAGTACTTC. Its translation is CASSVDPQGEQYF. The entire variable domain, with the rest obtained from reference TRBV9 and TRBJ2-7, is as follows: DSGVTQTPKHLITATGQRVTLRCSPRSGDLSVYWYQQSLDQGLQFLIQYYNGEERAKGNILERFSAQQFPDLHSELNLSSLELGDSALYFCASSVDPQGEQYFGPGTRLTVT.

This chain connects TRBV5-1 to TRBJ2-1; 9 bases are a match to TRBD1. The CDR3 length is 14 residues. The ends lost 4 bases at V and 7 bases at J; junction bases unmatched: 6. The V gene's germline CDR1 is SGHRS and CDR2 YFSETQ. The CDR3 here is CASSLRTGDNEQFF. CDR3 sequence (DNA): TGCGCCAGCAGCCTAAGGACAGGGGATAATGAGCAGTTCTTC.

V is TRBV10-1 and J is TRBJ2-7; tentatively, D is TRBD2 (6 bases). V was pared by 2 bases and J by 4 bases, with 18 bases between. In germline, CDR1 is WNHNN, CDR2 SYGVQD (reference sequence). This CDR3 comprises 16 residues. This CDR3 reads CASSEGLPCGIYEQYF. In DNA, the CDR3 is TGCGCCAGCAGTGAGGGACTCCCCTGCGGGATATACGAGCAGTACTTC.